The 18 T cell receptor beta chains below all came from one sample that was sequenced in a study of memory CD4+ T cells and cytomegalovirus serostatus (dated by TCRdb to between 2018 and 2021). The receptor library was made with the immunoSEQ multiplex PCR assay. Here the immuneACCESS table is served through TCRdb, limited to in-frame sequences with V and J called. Missing clones are a known gap in these copies; in checked studies unresolved V genes cover under half, and the rest lacks a known reason. The sample records around 41,000 clones, 76% of which are singletons. The leading ten clones occupy 6.4% of the sample. A FACSAria II was used to sort memory CD4+ T cells, defined as single viable CD3+CD4+CD8-CD45RO+ cells. The source material was memory CD4+ T cells from blood. Receptor source: an adult in good health and CMV-seronegative.

This chain uses TRBV6-5 with TRBJ2-7; 10 nucleotides align to TRBD1. The CDR3 loop spans 15 amino acids. The junction had 7 bases not matched to a gene; V was cut back by 6 bases and J by 2 bases. CDR1 is MNHEY and CDR2 is SVGAGI in the germline V gene. This CDR3 is CASSSEGTGAYEQYF. CDR3 in DNA: TGTGCCAGCAGCTCCGAGGGGACAGGGGCCTACGAGCAGTACTTC.

The sample holds one count of this clone. The chain is built from TRBV18 and TRBJ1-2, with D unclear. V lost 6 bases to trimming and J lost 0 bases, with 8 bases between them. The CDR3 covers 13 residues. Germline V CDR1 and CDR2: KGHSH, LQKENI. The CDR3 reads CASSAAPNYGYTF. DNA of the CDR3: TGTGCCAGCTCGGCGGCGCCTAACTATGGCTACACCTTC.

The chain combines TRBV11-2 with TRBJ1-2; D is ambiguous. Germline CDR1 is SGHAT and CDR2 is FQNNGV. This CDR3 comprises 15 residues. Trimming cost V 4 bases and J 2 bases, with 14 bases left between them. The CDR3 sequence: CASSSALMTNYGYTF. The CDR3 DNA sequence: TGTGCCAGCAGCTCTGCTTTAATGACAAACTATGGCTACACCTTC.

This clone was counted ten times or more. The chain employs TRBV28 and TRBJ1-2; no clear D gene. This CDR3 has 15 residues. Germline V lookup: CDR1 MDHEN, CDR2 SYDVKM. V was clipped by 2 bases and J by 4 bases, with 14 bases between them. Written as DNA, the CDR3 is TGTGCCAGCAGTTTAGCGGGTGGTTGGGGCTATGGCTACACCTTC. This encodes CASSLAGGWGYGYTF.

By frequency in the sample, this clone is medium-sized. As DNA, the CDR3 is TGTGCCAGCAGCTTGTTCGGTCGCGAGCAGTACTTC. The encoded protein is CASSLFGREQYF. This sequence joins TRBV7-9 and TRBJ2-7; D not resolved. This CDR3 region has 12 residues. Germline CDR1 is SEHNR and CDR2 is FQNEAQ (reference sequence). Deletions cut 3 bases from V and 6 bases from J, with 9 bases between.

The chain has TRBV6-1 and TRBJ1-6; D gene uncertain. V lost 6 bases, J lost 8 bases, and 5 bases lay in between. CDR1 is MNHNS and CDR2 is SASEGT in the germline V gene. The CDR3 is made up of 11 amino acids. CDR3 region: CASSQYSPLHF. CDR3 coding DNA: TGTGCCAGCAGCCAATATTCACCCCTCCACTTT.

The chain combines TRBV19 with TRBJ2-5, with a weak D call TRBD1 (6 bases). There are 15 residues in the CDR3. Per germline, CDR1 LNHDA and CDR2 SQIVND (reference sequence). Deletions cut 4 bases from V and 5 bases from J, with 17 bases between. The CDR3 nucleotides are TGTGCCAGTAGTACCCGGGTCACAGGGATGGAGACCCAGTACTTC. It translates to CASSTRVTGMETQYF. Based on the CDR3 plus reference TRBV19 and TRBJ2-5, the full variable domain is DGGITQSPKYLFRKEGQNVTLSCEQNLNHDAMYWYRQDPGQGLRLIYYSQIVNDFQKGDIAEGYSVSREKKESFPLTVTSAQKNPTAFYLCASSTRVTGMETQYFGPGTRLLVL.

The chain employs TRBV4-1 and TRBJ1-4; D is unresolved. Trimming cost V 4 bases and J 0 bases, with 12 bases left between them. The CDR3 loop spans 16 amino acids. Germline lookup yields CDR1 MGHRA and CDR2 YSYEKL. CDR3 region: CASSPTELATNEKLFF. The CDR3 DNA is TGCGCCAGCAGCCCTACAGAGCTTGCAACTAATGAAAAACTGTTTTTT.

The chain is built from TRBV5-1 and TRBJ2-3; D is unclear. The length of the CDR3 is 15 residues. Trimming pared 1 base from V and 4 bases from J, leaving 13 bases between. Germline CDR1 reads SGHRS; CDR2 reads YFSETQ. The CDR3, as DNA: TGCGCCAGCAGCTTGTCTGGGGTTCACGCAGATACGCAGTATTTT. Translated, it gives CASSLSGVHADTQYF.

The V call is TRBV10-3, the J call TRBJ2-6; the match to TRBD1 covers 12 bases. V shed 9 bases and J 0 bases; nucleotides not matched to a gene: 9. This CDR3 has 18 amino acids. The germline V gene encodes CDR1 ENHRY and CDR2 SYGVKD. The CDR3: CAINPGQGAASGANVLTF. Written as DNA, the CDR3 is TGTGCCATAAACCCGGGACAGGGGGCGGCCTCTGGGGCCAACGTCCTGACTTTC.

This chain uses TRBV6-5 with TRBJ1-1, with TRBD1 as a possible D gene (5 bases). CDR1 and CDR2 (germline): MNHEY, SVGAGI. There are 13 residues in the CDR3. Trimming removed 8 bases from V and 5 bases from J, with 15 bases in between. The CDR3 reads CASQGEGWTEAFF. The CDR3 DNA reads as TGTGCCAGCCAGGGTGAGGGGTGGACTGAAGCTTTCTTT.

The chain employs TRBV10-3 and TRBJ1-1; 8 nucleotides agree with TRBD1. Germline V lookup: CDR1 ENHRY, CDR2 SYGVKD. V trimming: 5 bases; J trimming: 8 bases; junction bases outside the gene matches: 7. The CDR3 loop spans 13 amino acids. Here the CDR3 reads CAISSTGELEAFF. DNA for the CDR3: TGTGCCATCAGTTCGACAGGGGAACTAGAAGCTTTCTTT.

The chain has TRBV10-1 and TRBJ2-3, with 8 bases aligning to TRBD2. V trimming: 4 bases; J trimming: 1 base; junction bases outside the gene matches: 4. Germline CDR1 WNHNN, CDR2 SYGVQD (reference sequence). The CDR3 runs to 15 residues. CDR3 sequence (DNA): TGCGCCAGCAGTGTTGGCGGGAGGCGCACAGATACGCAGTATTTT. Translated, it gives CASSVGGRRTDTQYF.

The chain uses TRBV27 and TRBJ2-5; 7 bases agree with TRBD2. The germline gives CDR1 MNHEY, CDR2 SMNVEV (reference sequence). Trimming removed 4 bases from V and 7 bases from J; junction bases left unmatched: 9. The CDR3 has 14 residues. The CDR3 DNA reads as TGTGCCAGCAGTTCACTGGGAGGGATAGGGACCCAGTACTTC. This gives the protein CASSSLGGIGTQYF.

This clone was seen only a few times. The rearrangement uses TRBV7-2 and TRBJ1-5; no clear D gene. V lost 4 bases to trimming and J lost 1 base, with 5 bases between them. CDR3 length equals 13 residues. Germline V gives CDR1 SGHTA, CDR2 FQGNSA. In DNA form, the CDR3 reads TGTGCCAGCAGCTCGATGAGCAATCAGCCCCAGCATTTT. This codes for CASSSMSNQPQHF.

Concerning this clone itself: One end of the junction fails to match germline, which may point to a read error. V usage is TRBV11-2 and J usage is TRBJ2-1, with TRBD2 identical over 11 bases. This CDR3 has 14 residues. Germline values: CDR1 SGHAT, CDR2 FQNNGV. CDR3 residues: CASSLGLRGTSGIF. The CDR3 DNA sequence: TGTGCCAGCAGCTTAGGCTTGAGGGGGACTAGCGGTATCTTC.

The chain links TRBV30 to TRBJ2-5, with a possible D match to TRBD2 (5 bases). Trimming pared 3 bases from V and 1 base from J, leaving 12 bases between. The germline gives CDR1 GTSNPN, CDR2 SVGIG (reference sequence). The CDR3 is 14 residues long. The CDR3 protein is CAWRRRAFQETQYF. The CDR3 nucleotides read TGTGCCTGGAGACGGCGGGCCTTCCAAGAGACCCAGTACTTC.

The rearrangement uses TRBV10-3 and TRBJ1-2; D gene unclear. The CDR3 runs 12 residues. Trimming took off 0 bases at V and 6 bases at J, with 5 bases between the two ends. Germline CDR1 is ENHRY and CDR2 is SYGVKD. CDR3 bases: TGTGCCATCAGTGAGTCCAAGAATGGCTACACCTTC. This sequence encodes CAISESKNGYTF.